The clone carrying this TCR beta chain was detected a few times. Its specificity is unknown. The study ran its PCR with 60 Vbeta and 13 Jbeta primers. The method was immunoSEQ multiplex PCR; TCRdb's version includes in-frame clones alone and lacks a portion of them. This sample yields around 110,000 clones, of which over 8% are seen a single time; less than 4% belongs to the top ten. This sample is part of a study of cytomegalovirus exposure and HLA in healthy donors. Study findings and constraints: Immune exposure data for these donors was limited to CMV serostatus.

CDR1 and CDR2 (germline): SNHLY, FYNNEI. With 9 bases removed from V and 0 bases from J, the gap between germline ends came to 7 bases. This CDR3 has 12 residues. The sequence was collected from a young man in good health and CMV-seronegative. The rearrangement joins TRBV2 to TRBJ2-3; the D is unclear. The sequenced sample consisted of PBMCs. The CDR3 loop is CASGQSTDTQYF. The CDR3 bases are TGTGCCAGTGGGCAGAGCACAGATACGCAGTATTTT.